Sequencing of this T cell receptor (beta chain) was carried out in a study of radiotherapy plus CTLA-4 blockade in lung cancer. About the study: Objective responses emerged in about 20% of patients, and over 30% attained disease control. Findings and limits, study-wide: Together with interferon-beta, which increased in serum after radiation, early dynamic changes in blood T cell clones were reportedly the best predictors of response.

Generated by immunoSEQ multiplex PCR, the TCRdb table keeps only in-frame clones and is missing some. The sample includes just under 60,000 clones, 70% to 85% of them seen just once. This clone was counted a few times. Its antigen is currently unknown. Per the germline V gene, CDR1 is MNHEY and CDR2 is SVGAGI. This CDR3 comprises 14 residues. The V end was cut by 6 bases, the J end by 6 bases, with 14 bases between. The sequence derives from a human donor with non-small cell lung cancer who had a partial response to radiotherapy plus ipilimumab. This sample comprised peripheral blood, obtained from a patient treated with radiotherapy plus ipilimumab. This chain links TRBV6-5 with TRBJ1-4; the D is unclear. The CDR3: CASRSHSADEKLFF. The DNA of the CDR3 is TGTGCCAGCAGGTCACACTCGGCGGATGAAAAACTGTTTTTT.